Sequencing of this T cell receptor beta chain was carried out in a study of neurological immune-mediated disorders. The trim removed 5 bases at V and 4 bases at J, leaving 8 bases unmatched. The CDR3 spans 14 residues. TCRdb re-called the 5' RACE reads through MiXCR, storing one row per CDR3 protein. The sample lists some 78,000 distinct CDR3 sequences, just over 5% seen once, with approximately 2.2% in the top ten. This clonotype was recorded at least ten times. The clonotype originates from a woman in her 30s with multiple sclerosis. Material for sequencing was PBMCs. The gene calls are TRBV12-3 or TRBV12-4 and TRBJ2-7, with 7 bases matching TRBD1. The DNA of the CDR3 is TGTGCCAGCAGTCGACAGGGAGATAGGTACGAGCAGTACTTC. It encodes CASSRQGDRYEQYF.